A single sample is the source of the 29 T cell receptor beta chains below, sequenced in a study of response to subunit inactivated influenza vaccine. TCRdb re-analysed the RT-PCR reads in MiXCR, keeping a single row per CDR3 protein. The data show roughly 500,000 distinct CDR3 sequences, roughly 23% seen once. The sample consisted of CD4+ T cells sorted from PBMCs, taken 5 days after vaccination. These receptors came from a man aged 50-59 years who received an inactivated influenza vaccine.

CDR3 sequence: CASSQDGHTYEQYF. The DNA of the CDR3 is TGTGCCAGCAGCCAAGACGGTCATACCTACGAGCAGTACTTC. The chain is built from TRBV4-2 and TRBJ2-7; D gene ambiguous. Germline V lookup: CDR1 LGHNA, CDR2 YNFKEQ. V lost 0 bases, J lost 2 bases, and 8 bases lay in between. The CDR3 is 14 residues long.

In this sample, this clonotype turned up a few times. The chain employs TRBV10-3 and TRBJ2-3, with 10 bases lining up with TRBD1. V was pared by 5 bases and J by 1 base, with 3 bases of the junction left unmatched. This CDR3 spans 15 amino acids. Germline CDR1 and CDR2: ENHRY and SYGVKD. DNA for the CDR3: TGTGCCATCAGTCCCGGGACAGGGGGCACAGATACGCAGTATTTT. Translating gives CAISPGTGGTDTQYF.

Concerning this clonotype itself: The junction differs from germline at one of its ends, possibly a read error. The rearrangement uses TRBV5-1 and TRBJ1-5; D might be TRBD1 (5 bases). The CDR3 has 15 amino acids. Germline V gene data show CDR1 as SGHRS and CDR2 as YFSETQ. The CDR3 loop reads CASSLDGGSNQPRHF. CDR3 DNA sequence: TGCGCCAGCAGCTTGGACGGGGGTAGCAATCAGCCCCGGCATTTT.

Here the CDR3 reads CAISESSVRSNYGYTF. CDR3 in DNA: TGTGCCATCAGTGAGTCTTCGGTCAGGTCTAACTATGGCTACACCTTC. The chain has TRBV10-3 and TRBJ1-2; no clear D. Trimming removed 0 bases from V and 0 bases from J, with 11 bases in between. The CDR3 contains 16 residues. Per germline, CDR1 ENHRY and CDR2 SYGVKD.

This clonotype was picked up a small number of times. V usage is TRBV28 and J usage is TRBJ2-7; TRBD2 matches 8 bases. This CDR3 spans 14 amino acids. The junction had 4 bases not matched to a gene; V was cut back by 6 bases and J by 0 bases. Germline V gene sequence: CDR1 MDHEN, CDR2 SYDVKM. DNA for the CDR3: TGTGCCAGCAGAAAAGCGGGAGTCTCCTACGAGCAGTACTTC. The encoded protein is CASRKAGVSYEQYF.

The chain recombines TRBV11-2 with TRBJ2-3; TRBD1 matches at 9 bases. CDR3 size: 15 residues. Germline values: CDR1 SGHAT, CDR2 FQNNGV. Trimming at V came to 0 bases and at J to 3 bases, leaving 1 base not matched to a gene. The CDR3 protein is CASSLEQGATDTQYF. CDR3 coding DNA: TGTGCCAGCAGCTTAGAACAGGGGGCAACAGATACGCAGTATTTT.

The chain joins TRBV7-9 to TRBJ1-6; a weak D match, TRBD1 (5 bases). V was trimmed by 4 bases and J by 3 bases, leaving 13 bases between them. This CDR3 spans 16 amino acids. Per the germline V gene, CDR1 is SEHNR and CDR2 is FQNEAQ (reference sequence). The CDR3 DNA is TGTGCCAGCAGCTATAAAGGCACAGGCTATAATTCACCCCTCCACTTT. This gives the protein CASSYKGTGYNSPLHF.

There are a few counts of this clonotype. The chain is built from TRBV28 and TRBJ2-1; 7 nucleotides agree with TRBD2. The J segment lost 0 bases and the V segment lost 3 bases, leaving 17 bases of the junction unmatched. The CDR3 extends over 20 amino acids. The germline V gene has CDR1 MDHEN and CDR2 SYDVKM. The CDR3 region has the DNA TGTGCCAGCAGTTTCGAGTTTGGACTAGTGGGGGGGGGCTCCTACAATGAGCAGTTCTTC. This sequence encodes CASSFEFGLVGGGSYNEQFF. Based on the CDR3 plus reference TRBV28 and TRBJ2-1, the full variable domain is DVKVTQSSRYLVKRTGEKVFLECVQDMDHENMFWYRQDPGLGLRLIYFSYDVKMKEKGDIPEGYSVSREKKERFSLILESASTNQTSMYLCASSFEFGLVGGGSYNEQFFGPGTRLTVL.

V is TRBV29-1 and J is TRBJ2-3; 7 positions agree with TRBD1. CDR1 is SQVTM, CDR2 ANQGSEA, per germline. V was clipped by 6 bases and J by 3 bases; unmatched bases: 12. This CDR3 is 15 amino acids long. DNA for the CDR3: TGCAGCGTAGGCGAATGGGACAGAAGTACAGATACGCAGTATTTT. Translation gives CSVGEWDRSTDTQYF.

There are a few counts of this clonotype. The chain uses TRBV7-2 and TRBJ2-7, with 11 nucleotides matching TRBD2. Germline assignment: CDR1 SGHTA and CDR2 FQGNSA. V gave up 5 bases and J gave up 13 bases; unmatched junction bases: 19. The CDR3 is 16 residues long. For the CDR3, the DNA is TGTGCCAGCAGCCAATCCCCGGGACTAGCGGACTACGAGGAATACTTC. Translating gives CASSQSPGLADYEEYF.

This chain joins TRBV3-1 and TRBJ2-1; TRBD2 matches 10 bases. J lost 7 bases, V lost 7 bases, and 10 bases had no gene match. This CDR3 is built from 15 residues. Per germline, CDR1 LGHDT and CDR2 YNNKEL (reference sequence). CDR3 bases: TGTGCCAGCAACCCTAGCGGGAGATCTAGTAATGAGCAGTTCTTC. Its translation: CASNPSGRSSNEQFF.

The J gene is TRBJ2-1, the V gene TRBV4-1; D is unresolved. The CDR3 extends over 16 amino acids. Germline V gene data show CDR1 as MGHRA and CDR2 as YSYEKL. The ends were cut back, 1 base at V and 2 bases at J, with 12 bases in the middle. The CDR3 spells CASSQVGSQAYNEQFF. CDR3 DNA sequence: TGCGCCAGCAGCCAAGTCGGCAGCCAGGCCTACAATGAGCAGTTCTTC.

This clonotype was seen only a few times. The chain combines TRBV7-2 with TRBJ2-7; TRBD1 aligns across 10 bases. CDR3 length: 13 amino acids. Germline V gene lookup returns CDR1 SGHTA and CDR2 FQGNSA. Unmatched junction bases numbered 7, after V lost 5 bases and J lost 9 bases. For the CDR3, the DNA is TGTGCCAGCAGCCCGTGGGACAGGGGTAGGCAGTACTTC. Its protein is CASSPWDRGRQYF.

The CDR3 DNA reads TGTGCCAGCAGGACGAGTGGAGCCACTGAAGCTTTCTTT. Its translation: CASRTSGATEAFF. V usage is TRBV25-1 and J usage is TRBJ1-1; D uncertain. Germline V gives CDR1 MGHDK, CDR2 SYGVNS. V dropped 6 bases and J dropped 4 bases, with 12 bases sitting between them. The CDR3 covers 13 residues.

This clonotype was recorded a few times. The rearrangement joins TRBV6-5 to TRBJ1-5; 8 bases agree with TRBD1. This CDR3 is built from 14 residues. Germline V gene data show CDR1 as MNHEY and CDR2 as SVGAGI. V lost 4 bases, J lost 7 bases, and 6 bases stayed unmatched. The CDR3 is CASSSYRGTQPQHF. In DNA, the CDR3 is TGTGCCAGCAGTTCTTACAGGGGGACACAGCCCCAGCATTTT.

This chain connects TRBV7-9 to TRBJ2-7; D might be TRBD1 (6 bases). Per germline, CDR1 SEHNR and CDR2 FQNEAQ (reference sequence). V shed 7 bases and J shed 5 bases, with 18 bases lying between them. CDR3 length: 14 amino acids. In nucleotides, the CDR3 is TGTGCCAGCACCACCCGAGGGGGAGCTGACGAGCAGTACTTC. Its translation: CASTTRGGADEQYF.

This clonotype was picked up many times. At one of its ends the junction is not consistent with the germline gene, which may arise from a read error. This chain links TRBV7-2 with TRBJ2-2, with TRBD2 matching 7 bases. CDR1 is SGHTA and CDR2 is FQGNSA in the germline V gene. This CDR3 has 16 amino acids. CDR3 in amino acids: CASSPNGGSNGGELFF. The CDR3 DNA reads as TGTGCCAGCAGCCCAAATGGCGGGAGTAACGGCGGGGAGCTTTTTTTT.

The table lists this clonotype with a few counts. The chain links TRBV18 to TRBJ2-7; 9 positions match TRBD1. The CDR3 is 15 residues long. The J segment lost 5 bases and the V segment lost 1 base, leaving 6 bases of the junction unmatched. Germline V gene sequence: CDR1 KGHSH, CDR2 LQKENI. The CDR3 coding sequence is TGTGCCAGCTCACCACAGGGGACAGGGCGCGACGAGCAGTACTTC. Its protein product is CASSPQGTGRDEQYF.

The rearrangement uses TRBV12-3 or TRBV12-4 and TRBJ2-4; 9 bases align to TRBD1. This CDR3 comprises 15 residues. V dropped 7 bases and J dropped 4; count of bases not matched to a gene: 8. The CDR3 sequence is CASIAGDREKNIQYF. The CDR3 nucleotides are TGTGCCAGCATCGCAGGGGACAGGGAAAAAAACATTCAGTACTTC.

This clonotype was found a few times. The chain is built from TRBV20-1 and TRBJ2-5, with a possible D match to TRBD2 (6 bases). Trimming took off 4 bases at V and 1 base at J, with 16 bases between the two ends. This CDR3 has 15 residues. CDR1 and CDR2 (germline): DFQATT, SNEGSKA (reference sequence). The CDR3 DNA reads TGCAGTGCTAATACTCTAGGTAGCGGCCAAGAGACCCAGTACTTC. Protein: CSANTLGSGQETQYF.

A few counts support this clonotype. This chain links TRBV20-1 with TRBJ1-4; D gene unclear. CDR3 size: 13 residues. The germline V gene has CDR1 DFQATT and CDR2 SNEGSKA (reference sequence). Trimming took off 5 bases at V and 0 bases at J, with 7 bases between the two ends. The CDR3 here is CSASDATNEKLFF. CDR3 DNA sequence: TGCAGTGCTTCAGATGCAACTAATGAAAAACTGTTTTTT.

This clonotype was recorded a few times. The V and J genes are TRBV6-2 or TRBV6-3 and TRBJ2-2, with 10 bases fitting TRBD1. The CDR3 covers 17 residues. The V and J ends lost 2 bases and 6 bases, in that order; junction bases with no gene match: 9. Per germline, CDR1 MNHEY and CDR2 SVGEGT. In DNA form, the CDR3 reads TGTGCCAGCAGTTACAGCCGGGACAGGGGTCACTCCGGGGAGCTGTTTTTT. Amino acids: CASSYSRDRGHSGELFF.

The rearrangement joins TRBV20-1 to TRBJ2-1, with D unresolved. Trimming took 1 base from V and 6 from J, leaving 10 bases between them. Germline loops: CDR1 DFQATT, CDR2 SNEGSKA (reference sequence). The CDR3 sequence is 13 residues long. The CDR3 coding sequence is TGCAGTGCTAGAGGACATTTGGGCAATGAGCAGTTCTTC. This translates into CSARGHLGNEQFF.

About this clonotype itself: Relative to the germline gene, one junction end is altered; a read error may explain this. This sequence joins TRBV12-3 or TRBV12-4 and TRBJ2-7, with 9 positions matching TRBD1. The CDR3 is made up of 14 amino acids. CDR3 sequence (DNA): TGTGCCAGCAGTTCACCCGCCAACAGGGGGCGCGTTATCTTC. It encodes CASSSPANRGRVIF.

There are a few counts of this clonotype. The V gene is TRBV12-3 or TRBV12-4, the J gene TRBJ1-5; D gene uncertain. The CDR3 has 14 residues. Trimming pared 6 bases from V and 3 bases from J, leaving 12 bases between. CDR3 in DNA: TGTGCCAGCAGCCCCGGACGGTACAATCAGCCCCAGCATTTT. Residues: CASSPGRYNQPQHF.

Ten or more counts support this clonotype. A read error may produce the germline difference seen at one junction end. J is TRBJ2-2 and V is TRBV5-1, with a possible D match to TRBD1 (5 bases). Germline V gives CDR1 SGHRS, CDR2 YFSETQ. This CDR3 is 14 amino acids long. CDR3 loop: CASSLGHNTGELFF. In DNA, the CDR3 is TGTGCCAGCAGTTTGGGGCACAACACCGGGGAGCTGTTTTTT. The full variable domain, rest sourced from reference TRBV5-1 and TRBJ2-2, is KAGVTQTPRYLIKTRGQQVTLSCSPISGHRSVSWYQQTPGQGLQFLFEYFSETQRNKGNFPGRFSGRQFSNSRSEMNVSTLELGDSALYLCASSLGHNTGELFFGEGSRLTVL.

There are a few counts of this clonotype. The V call is TRBV25-1, the J call TRBJ2-1, with 9 nucleotides matching TRBD1. From germline, CDR1 is MGHDK and CDR2 SYGVNS. The CDR3 length is 14 residues. After removal of 7 bases from V and 4 bases from J, the junction contained 5 bases not matched to a gene. The CDR3: CASMGQGFYNEQFF. Here the CDR3 DNA reads TGTGCCAGCATGGGACAGGGATTTTACAATGAGCAGTTCTTC.

There are a few counts of this clonotype. The V call is TRBV29-1, the J call TRBJ2-6; 7 nucleotides align to TRBD1. This CDR3 contains 17 residues. The germline CDR1 and CDR2 sequences are SQVTM and ANQGSEA. V was pared by 3 bases and J by 0 bases, with 8 bases of the junction left unmatched. The CDR3 nucleotides are TGCAGCGTTGATAGGGGACAGCTAATCTCTGGGGCCAACGTCCTGACTTTC. Its translation: CSVDRGQLISGANVLTF.

This clonotype was detected a few times. The rearrangement links TRBV4-1 to TRBJ2-5; 7 nucleotides align to TRBD2. This CDR3 has 15 residues. Per germline, CDR1 MGHRA and CDR2 YSYEKL. With V trimmed by 4 bases and J by 2 bases, 7 bases remained unmatched. CDR3 protein: CASSLLLARQETQYF. The CDR3 nucleotides read TGCGCCAGCAGCCTCCTACTAGCGCGGCAAGAGACCCAGTACTTC.